This T cell receptor (beta chain) was obtained from a study of blood T cell repertoires in COVID-19. Study as a whole: PBMCs, B-cell-depleted T cells, or T cells provided the cDNA or gDNA that made up the material.

The CDR3 is made up of 14 amino acids. The germline gives CDR1 LNHDA, CDR2 SQIVND (reference sequence). The germline V and J ends were trimmed by 5 bases and 1 base, with 8 bases remaining between them. In the original workflow: Amplification of reference gene primers provided the estimated nucleated cell counts. Data came from immunoSEQ multiplex PCR; TCRdb stores just in-frame clones and leaves some out. For V, J and clone size, that table is used; D and trimming come from the DNA. This table has about 220,000 clones, around four fifths appearing once. This clonotype was sampled from a man aged 25-40 years with active or convalescent COVID-19. Sequenced material: peripheral blood. The V call is TRBV19, the J call TRBJ2-2; D uncertain. CDR3 nucleotides: TGTGCCAGTAGTGGGCAGGTGAACACCGGGGAGCTGTTTTTT. As protein: CASSGQVNTGELFF.